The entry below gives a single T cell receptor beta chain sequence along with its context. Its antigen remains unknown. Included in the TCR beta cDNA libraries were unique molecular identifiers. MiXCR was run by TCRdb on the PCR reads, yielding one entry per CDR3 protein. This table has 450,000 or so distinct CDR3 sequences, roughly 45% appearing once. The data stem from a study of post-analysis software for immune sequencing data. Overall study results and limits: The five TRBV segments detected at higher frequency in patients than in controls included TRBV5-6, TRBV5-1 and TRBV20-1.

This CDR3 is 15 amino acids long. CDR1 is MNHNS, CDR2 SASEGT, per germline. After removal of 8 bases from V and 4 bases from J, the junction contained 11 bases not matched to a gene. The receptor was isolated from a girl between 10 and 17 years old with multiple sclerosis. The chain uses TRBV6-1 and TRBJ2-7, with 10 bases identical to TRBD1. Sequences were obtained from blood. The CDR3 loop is CASDGRDRGNYEQYF. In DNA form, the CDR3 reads TGTGCCAGCGACGGTCGGGACAGGGGTAATTACGAGCAGTACTTC.